The clone carrying this T cell receptor beta chain has more than one count but fewer than ten. Its matching antigen is unknown. Sorting was used to obtain naive CD8 T cells (CD8+CD4-CCR7+CD45RA+). The data belong to a study of molecular identifiers for immune sequencing clone quantification. Study-wide results and limits: Because of identical TCR molecules sharing a barcode, sizes of highly expanded clones could be underestimated. For effector cells, clones above 20 RNA copies held over 98% of molecules; for naive cells, under 1%.

Previously reported methods and listed TCR primers produced the bulk TCR libraries. MiXCR, applied by TCRdb to the PCR reads, yields one record per CDR3 protein. The table lists about half a million distinct CDR3 sequences, around 25% of them singletons. The source of this sequence is a human donor in good health. Some libraries in this study had Jurkat cell RNA spiked in. The specimen sequenced was naive CD8+ T cells from blood, with Jurkat cell RNA spiked in. The subset is: FACS-sorted CD8+CD4-CCR7+CD45RA+ naive T cells.

This CDR3 reads CASRPGVSYEQYF. The CDR3 coding sequence is TGTGCCAGCAGGCCCGGGGTTTCCTACGAGCAGTACTTC. V is TRBV11-2 and J is TRBJ2-7; a possible D gene is TRBD2 (5 bases). V was clipped by 6 bases and J by 1 base, with 10 bases between them. CDR1 is SGHAT and CDR2 is FQNNGV in the germline V gene. The CDR3 runs to 13 residues.